What follows are 18 T cell receptor beta chains derived from one specimen sequenced in a study of vaccination and CD4 T cells after COVID-19. Treatment indicated: roughly 11-day PBMC culture with coronavirus spike peptide pools or control peptides (ViraFEST assay). No cognate antigen is known for these TCRs. Cultured CD4+ T cells had their DNA profiled by the Oncomine TCR Beta short-read assay. TCRdb reanalysed the PCR reads using MiXCR and keeps one entry per CDR3 protein. The sample holds roughly 20,000 distinct CDR3 sequences, more than 20% seen once. The sample consisted of cultured CD4+ T cells from blood. Receptor source: a human donor with COVID-19.

The V and J genes are TRBV11-2 and TRBJ2-1; D perhaps matches TRBD2 (5 bases). V was clipped by 5 bases and J by 1 base, with 12 bases between them. This CDR3 has 15 amino acids. CDR1 is SGHAT and CDR2 is FQNNGV in the germline V gene. Written as DNA, the CDR3 is TGTGCCAGCAGCGCGACCCCGGGGTCCTACAATGAGCAGTTCTTC. Translating it yields CASSATPGSYNEQFF.

The V and J genes are TRBV12-3 or TRBV12-4 and TRBJ1-3; TRBD1 matches at 7 bases. V shed 3 bases and J 4 bases; nucleotides not matched to a gene: 6. This CDR3 spans 15 amino acids. Here the CDR3 reads CASSFRQGAGNTIYF. The CDR3 DNA reads TGTGCCAGCAGTTTCCGACAGGGAGCCGGAAACACCATATATTTT.

This clonotype was recorded a few times. The chain combines TRBV7-9 with TRBJ2-1; 14 positions agree with TRBD2. In germline, CDR1 is SEHNR, CDR2 FQNEAQ (reference sequence). CDR3 length: 16 residues. Losses at the gene ends were 6 bases for V and 10 bases for J; bases not matched to a gene: 11. The CDR3 DNA sequence: TGTGCCAGCAGTCCCCAGACTAGCGGGGGGGCTCGGGAGCAGTTCTTC. It encodes CASSPQTSGGAREQFF.

This rearrangement joins TRBV7-9 to TRBJ2-6; D perhaps matches TRBD2 (6 bases). CDR1 and CDR2 (germline): SEHNR, FQNEAQ (reference sequence). This CDR3 is 19 amino acids long. V lost 3 bases and J 0 bases, leaving 18 bases between the germline ends. This chain's CDR3 is CASSFEAREASSGANVLTF. CDR3 DNA: TGTGCCAGCAGCTTTGAGGCCAGGGAGGCTAGCTCTGGGGCCAACGTCCTGACTTTC.

The rearrangement joins TRBV7-2 to TRBJ1-6, with D possibly TRBD1 on 5 matching bases. The V and J ends lost 5 bases and 5 bases respectively, with 16 bases between them. From germline, CDR1 is SGHTA and CDR2 FQGNSA. CDR3 length equals 16 residues. DNA of the CDR3: TGTGCCAGCAGCACACAAGGGGCAATAAATAATTCACCCCTCCACTTT. As protein: CASSTQGAINNSPLHF.

Only a few counts were recorded for this clonotype. V usage is TRBV20-1 and J usage is TRBJ1-1, with D hard to call. Trimming removed 5 bases at V and 1 base at J, with 8 bases between. CDR1 and CDR2 from the germline V gene are DFQATT and SNEGSKA (reference sequence). The CDR3 covers 12 residues. The CDR3 spells CSAPTGNTEAFF. CDR3 sequence (DNA): TGCAGTGCTCCGACTGGGAACACTGAAGCTTTCTTT.

The genes are TRBV12-3 or TRBV12-4 and TRBJ2-7, with 7 nucleotides matching TRBD1. V lost 2 bases to trimming and J lost 5 bases; unmatched junction nucleotides: 9. The CDR3 spans 15 residues. CDR3: CASSLKGALPDEQYF. In nucleotides, the CDR3 is TGTGCCAGCAGTTTAAAGGGGGCGCTTCCGGACGAGCAGTACTTC.

This clonotype is labeled medium-sized. The chain links TRBV15 to TRBJ2-7; D gene uncertain. The CDR3 covers 14 residues. The germline V gene has CDR1 LNHNV and CDR2 YYDKDF (reference sequence). Trimming stripped 1 base from V and 0 bases from J, with 7 bases between. The CDR3: CATSRGQVSYEQYF. The CDR3 DNA sequence: TGTGCCACCAGCAGAGGGCAGGTCTCCTACGAGCAGTACTTC.

Only a few counts were recorded for this clonotype. V and J are TRBV6-2 or TRBV6-3 and TRBJ1-2, with D perhaps TRBD1 (5 bases). V gave up 5 bases and J gave up 8 bases, with 9 bases separating them. This CDR3 comprises 11 residues. Germline CDR1 is MNHEY and CDR2 is SVGEGT. CDR3 nucleotide sequence: TGTGCCAGCAGTCGGGGGGAAGGCTACACCTTC. This translates into CASSRGEGYTF.

This clonotype occurred a few times. The chain employs TRBV12-2 and TRBJ1-2; TRBD1, the D gene given by the table, was not confirmed from the DNA. TRBV12-2 counts as a pseudogene. The CDR3 is made up of 13 amino acids. The CDR3 loop is CASRIGRGYGYTF. For the CDR3, the DNA is TGTGCAAGTCGCATCGGCAGGGGCTATGGCTACACCTTC.

Only a few counts were recorded for this clonotype. The chain uses TRBV5-3 and TRBJ1-1; D is possibly TRBD1 (5 bases). TRBV5-3 falls under the ORF class, with uncertain function. V lost 10 bases and J 4 bases, leaving 20 bases between the germline ends. This CDR3 comprises 14 residues. The CDR3 nucleotides read TGTGCCGGGCTAGGCGGGGGGTGGATCACTGAAGCTTTCTTT. Encoded protein: CAGLGGGWITEAFF.

This clonotype was seen just once. J is TRBJ2-3 and V is TRBV7-2; 9 nucleotides line up with TRBD2. The germline V gene encodes CDR1 SGHTA and CDR2 FQGNSA. CDR3 length: 17 residues. Unmatched junction bases numbered 17, after V lost 5 bases and J lost 8 bases. In DNA, the CDR3 is TGTGCCAGCAGCCACCCGGATCGGGCGGGGGGGCTTACTACGCAGTATTTT. Encoded protein: CASSHPDRAGGLTTQYF.

The genes are TRBV11-3 and TRBJ2-7; D is undetermined. Germline lookup yields CDR1 SGHNT and CDR2 YENEEA. Trimming took off 4 bases at V and 0 bases at J, with 22 bases between the two ends. The CDR3 totals 18 residues. The CDR3 loop is CASSSPGWDGRSSYEQYF. The CDR3, as DNA: TGTGCCAGCAGCTCGCCGGGCTGGGATGGCCGGAGCTCCTACGAGCAGTACTTC.

This sequence joins TRBV20-1 and TRBJ1-5, with 10 bases matching TRBD1. In germline, CDR1 is DFQATT, CDR2 SNEGSKA (reference sequence). V was clipped by 3 bases and J by 3 bases; unmatched bases: 2. The CDR3 has 14 residues. CDR3 sequence (DNA): TGCAGTGCTAGCGGGACAGGGGCCAATCAGCCCCAGCATTTT. Translated: CSASGTGANQPQHF.

The rearrangement links TRBV20-1 to TRBJ1-2; no definite D call. Between the trimmed V and J ends, which lost 5 bases and 8 bases, there was a span of 18 bases. Per the germline V gene, CDR1 is DFQATT and CDR2 is SNEGSKA (reference sequence). This CDR3 comprises 13 residues. The CDR3 is CSAEEMGAGGYTF. The CDR3 region has the DNA TGCAGTGCTGAAGAGATGGGCGCCGGCGGCTACACCTTC.

This clonotype was observed a handful of times. The chain combines TRBV20-1 with TRBJ1-2; D is ambiguous. The CDR3 runs to 13 residues. The germline V gene encodes CDR1 DFQATT and CDR2 SNEGSKA (reference sequence). V lost 4 bases and J 8 bases, leaving 17 bases between the germline ends. DNA of the CDR3: TGCAGTGCTAAATTTGGACTGACTTGGGGCTACACCTTC. It codes for CSAKFGLTWGYTF.

With respect to this clonotype: A single base separates this from a much larger clone, so it may be a read error. The genes are TRBV6-2 or TRBV6-3 and TRBJ1-1; D possibly corresponds to TRBD1 (6 bases). Per germline, CDR1 MNHEY and CDR2 SVGEGT. CDR3 length equals 14 residues. The CDR3 loop reads CPSSYRARNTEAFF. The CDR3 DNA reads as TGTCCCAGCAGCTACAGGGCAAGGAACACTGAAGCTTTCTTT.

By share, this clonotype ranks as medium-sized (0.01 to 0.1%). The chain uses TRBV6-1 and TRBJ1-6, with 7 bases matching TRBD1. Trimming removed 6 bases from V and 9 bases from J; junction bases left unmatched: 8. Looked up from germline, CDR1 is MNHNS and CDR2 is SASEGT. The CDR3 has 14 amino acids. CDR3: CASRTGTDTSPLHF. The CDR3 nucleotides read TGTGCCAGCAGAACCGGGACAGATACTTCACCCCTCCACTTT.